The 12 T cell receptor beta chains listed next were all sequenced from one sample in a study of blood T cell repertoires in COVID-19 (dated by TCRdb to the early 2020s). Library generation was performed with the immunoSEQ multiplex PCR assay. Imported from immuneACCESS, the table was reduced by TCRdb to in-frame sequences with V and J called. These copies leave out some clones; in studies compared against another copy, an unresolved V gene accounts for under half, and the cause of the remainder is not known. Recorded for this sample are some 100,000 clones; around three quarters of them occurred a single time. The ten biggest clones cover around 4.7% of the sample. What was sequenced was peripheral blood. These receptors all stem from a human donor in a cohort sampled during active or convalescent COVID-19.

This chain links TRBV10-3 with TRBJ2-5; D call uncertain. The CDR3 runs to 15 residues. Germline loops: CDR1 ENHRY, CDR2 SYGVKD. V lost 0 bases and J 2 bases, leaving 10 bases between the germline ends. As DNA, the CDR3 is TGTGCCATCAGTGAGTCGAGCAGGCTTCAAGAGACCCAGTACTTC. Translated: CAISESSRLQETQYF.

The chain employs TRBV5-4 and TRBJ2-3; D ambiguous. V was pared by 9 bases and J by 1 base, with 15 bases between. The germline gives CDR1 SGHNT, CDR2 YYREEE (reference sequence). CDR3 length equals 14 residues. The CDR3 DNA sequence: TGTGCCATCTCCGATCGCGTCGGCACAGATACGCAGTATTTT. This gives the protein CAISDRVGTDTQYF.

This clone was seen more than once but under ten times. The chain carries TRBV24-1 and TRBJ1-1; D remains unclear. This CDR3 is 12 amino acids long. CDR1 is KGHDR, CDR2 SFDVKD, per germline. Trimming left V 6 bases short and J 3 bases short, with 7 bases between. Written as DNA, the CDR3 is TGTGCCACCAGTTCCCGCGACACTGAAGCTTTCTTT. Translation gives CATSSRDTEAFF.

The CDR3 nucleotides are TGTGCCAGCAACTTCGGACTAGCGGGCACAGATACGCAGTATTTT. It codes for CASNFGLAGTDTQYF. This chain links TRBV7-6 with TRBJ2-3; TRBD2 agrees at 10 bases. Germline V gives CDR1 SGHVS, CDR2 FNYEAQ. CDR3 length equals 15 residues. V lost 7 bases to trimming and J lost 1 base; unmatched junction nucleotides: 5.

This sequence joins TRBV24-1 and TRBJ2-1; TRBD2 matches 12 bases. This CDR3 is 16 amino acids long. Germline-derived CDR1 and CDR2 are KGHDR and SFDVKD. V was clipped by 3 bases and J by 8 bases; unmatched bases: 7. CDR3 in DNA: TGTGCCACCAGTGATAGGACTAGCGGGGAAGTCTATGAGCAGTTCTTC. This encodes CATSDRTSGEVYEQFF.

V and J are TRBV7-9 and TRBJ1-1; D might be TRBD1 (6 bases). V dropped 7 bases and J dropped 0 bases, with 9 bases sitting between them. The CDR3 length is 13 residues. Per the germline V gene, CDR1 is SEHNR and CDR2 is FQNEAQ (reference sequence). CDR3 coding DNA: TGTGCCAGCAATTGGGGGCTGAACACTGAAGCTTTCTTT. It yields the protein CASNWGLNTEAFF.

The V gene is TRBV4-1, the J gene TRBJ1-4; TRBD1 might be the D (6 bases). CDR3 length: 14 amino acids. Trimming removed 2 bases at V and 5 bases at J, with 9 bases between. Germline CDR1 reads MGHRA; CDR2 reads YSYEKL. CDR3 sequence (DNA): TGCGCCAGCAGCCAAAGGGGGGGGAATGAAAAACTGTTTTTT. This gives the protein CASSQRGGNEKLFF.

The gene calls are TRBV19 and TRBJ1-4; no clear D gene. The V end was cut by 2 bases, the J end by 8 bases, with 12 bases between. Germline-derived CDR1 and CDR2 are LNHDA and SQIVND (reference sequence). The CDR3 extends over 14 amino acids. DNA for the CDR3: TGTGCCAGTAGTATAACGAGTTCGGGGGAAAAACTGTTTTTT. Its protein is CASSITSSGEKLFF. The full variable domain, its missing parts supplied by reference TRBV19 and TRBJ1-4, is DGGITQSPKYLFRKEGQNVTLSCEQNLNHDAMYWYRQDPGQGLRLIYYSQIVNDFQKGDIAEGYSVSREKKESFPLTVTSAQKNPTAFYLCASSITSSGEKLFFGSGTQLSVL.

The chain links TRBV18 to TRBJ2-7, with 11 bases matching TRBD2. V trimming: 3 bases; J trimming: 6 bases; junction bases outside the gene matches: 7. The CDR3 is made up of 15 amino acids. Germline V lookup: CDR1 KGHSH, CDR2 LQKENI. The CDR3 protein is CASSPALAGVAEQYF. The CDR3 coding sequence is TGTGCCAGCTCACCCGCACTAGCGGGAGTAGCCGAGCAGTACTTC.

This clone was seen a few times. The chain links TRBV18 to TRBJ1-2, with TRBD1 matching 11 bases. The germline V gene has CDR1 KGHSH and CDR2 LQKENI. The CDR3 sequence is 17 residues long. The trim removed 3 bases at V and 8 bases at J, leaving 14 bases unmatched. CDR3: CASSPGVAGQGAGGYTF. The CDR3 region has the DNA TGTGCCAGCTCACCGGGAGTAGCAGGACAGGGGGCGGGCGGCTACACCTTC.

This chain links TRBV7-2 with TRBJ2-7, with a possible D match to TRBD2 (6 bases). Germline values: CDR1 SGHTA, CDR2 FQGNSA. The CDR3 runs 13 residues. Trimming stripped 2 bases from V and 7 bases from J, with 12 bases between. The CDR3 coding sequence is TGTGCCAGCAGCTTACCGGGACTCAGGGAGCAGTACTTC. The encoded protein is CASSLPGLREQYF.

The chain has TRBV27 and TRBJ2-1; 7 nucleotides align to TRBD2. The CDR3 is 15 amino acids. In germline, CDR1 is MNHEY, CDR2 SMNVEV (reference sequence). The ends lost 5 bases at V and 0 bases at J; junction bases unmatched: 4. CDR3 DNA: TGTGCCAGCAGTATGCGGGGGTTCTCCTACAATGAGCAGTTCTTC. It codes for CASSMRGFSYNEQFF.